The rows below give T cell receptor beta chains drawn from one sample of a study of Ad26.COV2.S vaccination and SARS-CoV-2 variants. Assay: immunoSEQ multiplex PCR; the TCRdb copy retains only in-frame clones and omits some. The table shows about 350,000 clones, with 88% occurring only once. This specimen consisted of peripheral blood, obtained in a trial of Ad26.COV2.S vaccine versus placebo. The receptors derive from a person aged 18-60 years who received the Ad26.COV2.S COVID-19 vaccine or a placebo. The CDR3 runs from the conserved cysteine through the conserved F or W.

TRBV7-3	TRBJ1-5	CASSRDSAQIYSNQPQHF
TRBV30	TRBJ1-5	CAWSERITGKQPQHF
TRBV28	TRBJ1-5	CASIPDRGYRPQHF
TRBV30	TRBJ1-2	CACWDGNYGYTF
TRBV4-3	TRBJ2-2	CASSLSEYSGTGELFF
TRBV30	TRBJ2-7	CAWRDGSYEQYF
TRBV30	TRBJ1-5	CAWSLQGNQPQHF
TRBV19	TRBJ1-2	CASRLGGAYGYTF
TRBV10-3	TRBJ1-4	CAIKRDGANEKLFF
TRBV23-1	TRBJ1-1	CASRRTGGKEAFF
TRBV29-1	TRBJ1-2	CSVEASYGYTF
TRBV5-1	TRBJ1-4	CASSLNPAATNEKLFF
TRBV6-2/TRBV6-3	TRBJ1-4	CASSPRRGGGEKLFF
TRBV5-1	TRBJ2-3	CASSLEGLAVSTDTQYF
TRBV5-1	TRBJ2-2	CASSRDSGELFF
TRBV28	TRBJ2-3	CASGRSTDTQYF
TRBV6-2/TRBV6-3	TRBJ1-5	CASTPGLRGSNQPQHF
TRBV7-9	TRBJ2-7	CASSRRTGTSGSRYEQYF
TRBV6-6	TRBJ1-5	CATSGPNQPQHF
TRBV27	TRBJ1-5	CASSLTSGQPQHF
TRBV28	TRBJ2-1	CASSQRDEQFF
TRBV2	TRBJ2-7	CATREGVPGQAYYEQYF
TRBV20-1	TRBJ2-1	CSASSLAGVSEINEQFF
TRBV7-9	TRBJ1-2	CASSGYGGDSNYGYTF
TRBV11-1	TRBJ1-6	CASSLRPVGNSPLHF
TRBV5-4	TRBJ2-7	CASSFFRTSGEQYF
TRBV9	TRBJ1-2	CASSVNRGTANYGYTF